This TCR beta chain derives from a study of OX40 agonist ivuxolimab in advanced cancers. The overall study: Patients with hepatocellular carcinoma, melanoma, renal cell or head and neck cancer made up the dose-escalation patients. Males comprised 82.7% of the group, whose mean age was around 62 years (range roughly 20 to 90).

Blood was sampled at baseline, cycle 4 day 1, and cycle 7 day 1. This clone occurred once. V was clipped by 3 bases and J by 3 bases, with 12 bases between them. This CDR3 contains 14 residues. Germline CDR1 and CDR2: SGHAT and FQNNGV. Assay: immunoSEQ multiplex PCR; the TCRdb copy retains only in-frame clones and omits some. The table has some 59,000 clones, approximately 87% seen once; the top ten hold around 5%. The specimen was CD4+ or CD8+ T cells sorted from blood, collected in a trial of the OX40 agonist ivuxolimab. This sequence joins TRBV11-2 and TRBJ2-7; D is unresolved. This TCR was recovered from an adult with an advanced solid tumor such as melanoma, head and neck, liver or kidney cancer. CDR3 protein: CASSFGPGYYEQYF. CDR3 in DNA: TGTGCCAGCAGCTTTGGCCCCGGGTACTACGAGCAGTACTTC. The full variable domain, in which reference TRBV11-2 and TRBJ2-7 provide the parts outside the CDR3, is EAGVAQSPRYKIIEKRQSVAFWCNPISGHATLYWYQQILGQGPKLLIQFQNNGVVDDSQLPKDRFSAERLKGVDSTLKIQPAKLEDSAVYLCASSFGPGYYEQYFGPGTRLTVT.